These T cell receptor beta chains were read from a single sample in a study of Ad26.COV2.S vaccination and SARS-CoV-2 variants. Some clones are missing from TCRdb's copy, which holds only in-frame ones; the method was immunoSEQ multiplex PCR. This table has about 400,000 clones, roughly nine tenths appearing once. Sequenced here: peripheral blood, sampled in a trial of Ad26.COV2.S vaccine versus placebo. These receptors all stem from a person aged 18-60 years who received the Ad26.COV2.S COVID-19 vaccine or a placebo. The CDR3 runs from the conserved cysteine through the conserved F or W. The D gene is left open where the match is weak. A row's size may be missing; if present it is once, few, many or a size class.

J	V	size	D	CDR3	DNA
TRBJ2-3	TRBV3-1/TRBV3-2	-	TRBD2	CASSLGLAGGTDTQYF	TGTGCCAGCTCCCTGGGGCTAGCGGGGGGCACAGATACGCAGTATTTT
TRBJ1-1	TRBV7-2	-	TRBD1	CASSLTGGVNTEAFF	TGTGCCAGCAGCTTGACAGGGGGCGTGAACACTGAAGCTTTCTTT
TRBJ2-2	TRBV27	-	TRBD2	CASSRNQGLTGELFF	TGTGCCAGCAGCCGAAACCAGGGACTAACCGGGGAGCTGTTTTTT
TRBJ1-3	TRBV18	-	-	CASSPGRTSSGNTIYF	TGTGCCAGCTCACCGGGACGCACTAGCTCTGGAAACACCATATATTTT
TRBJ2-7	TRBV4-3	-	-	CASSQDRRGSFSYEQYF	TGCGCCAGCAGCCAAGATCGGAGGGGGTCCTTCTCCTACGAGCAGTACTTC
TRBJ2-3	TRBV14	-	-	CASSHWDKGIDTQYF	TGTGCCAGCAGTCATTGGGACAAAGGGATCGATACGCAGTATTTT
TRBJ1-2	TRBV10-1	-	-	CASSATLPYGYTF	TGCGCCAGCAGTGCAACGCTCCCCTATGGCTACACCTTC
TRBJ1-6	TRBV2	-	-	CASKGRVTASPLHF	TGTGCCAGCAAGGGTAGGGTGACGGCCTCACCCCTCCACTTT
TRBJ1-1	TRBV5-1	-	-	CASSLRQNTEAFF	TGCGCCAGCAGCTTGAGACAGAACACTGAAGCTTTCTTT
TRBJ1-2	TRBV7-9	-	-	CASSLGQGYGYTF	TGTGCCAGCAGCTTAGGGCAGGGGTATGGCTACACCTTC
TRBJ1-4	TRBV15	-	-	CATSRGGFDEKLFF	TGTGCCACCAGCAGAGGAGGCTTTGATGAAAAACTGTTTTTT
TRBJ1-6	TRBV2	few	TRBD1	CASSLGQGLNSPLHF	TGTGCCAGCAGCCTAGGACAGGGACTTAATTCACCCCTCCACTTT
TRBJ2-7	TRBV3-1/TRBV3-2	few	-	CASSQDAGQYF	TGTGCCAGCAGCCAAGATGCAGGGCAGTACTTC
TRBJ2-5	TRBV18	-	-	CASSPSAGQYF	TGTGCCAGCTCACCTTCGGCGGGACAGTACTTC
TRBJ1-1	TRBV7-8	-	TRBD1	CASSSYIRTGGIGTEAFF	TGTGCCAGCAGCTCCTATATTCGGACAGGGGGCATAGGCACTGAAGCTTTCTTT
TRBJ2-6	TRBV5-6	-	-	CASSRGDSLSGANVLTF	TGTGCCAGCAGCCGGGGGGACAGCCTATCTGGGGCCAACGTCCTGACTTTC
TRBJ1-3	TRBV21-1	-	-	CASSKRFAGKSSGNTIYF	TGTGCCAGCAGCAAACGTTTCGCCGGGAAGAGCTCTGGAAACACCATATATTTT
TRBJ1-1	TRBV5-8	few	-	CASSLWDSLIF	TGTGCCAGCAGCTTGTGGGACTCCCTAATCTTT